Listed below are T cell receptor beta chains from one sample, sequenced in a study of blood T cell repertoires in COVID-19. The method was immunoSEQ multiplex PCR; TCRdb's version includes in-frame clones alone and lacks a portion of them. The data contain about 270,000 clones, approximately 83% of them singletons. Sample: peripheral blood. The receptors were sampled from a human donor in a cohort sampled during active COVID-19. CDR3s include the opening cysteine and the closing phenylalanine or tryptophan. D genes are given only for firm matches. Only part of the rows carry a size: once, few, many, or a class if the clone is expanded.

TRBV9	15	NA	TRBD2	TRBJ2-3	TGTGCCAGCAGTCCTTGGACTAGCGAAACAGATACGCAGTATTTT	CASSPWTSETDTQYF
TRBV6-2/TRBV6-3	17	NA	TRBD2	TRBJ2-3	TGTGCCAGCAGTTACACCAATAGCGGGAGCCGCACAGATACGCAGTATTTT	CASSYTNSGSRTDTQYF
TRBV7-3	15	NA	NA	TRBJ2-1	TGTGCCAGCAGCTTAGGGAGCGGGCTAACCAATGAGCAGTTCTTC	CASSLGSGLTNEQFF
TRBV5-1	13	NA	NA	TRBJ2-5	TGCGCCAGCAGCTCCGGGAGCTACGAGACCCAGTACTTC	CASSSGSYETQYF
TRBV9	13	NA	NA	TRBJ2-7	TGTGCCAGCAGCGTAGGCGCCGGCTACGAGCAGTACTTC	CASSVGAGYEQYF
TRBV5-1	14	NA	NA	TRBJ1-6	TGCGCCAGCCGGGGGGGTGATTCTAATTCACCCCTCCACTTT	CASRGGDSNSPLHF
TRBV19	17	NA	TRBD2	TRBJ2-3	TGTGCCAGTAGTCCGTTTTTTAGCGGGAGGGCCACAGATACGCAGTATTTT	CASSPFFSGRATDTQYF
TRBV7-9	14	NA	NA	TRBJ1-1	TGTGCCAGCACCGTACAAGGGGGGAACACTGAAGCTTTCTTT	CASTVQGGNTEAFF
TRBV14	13	NA	NA	TRBJ2-7	TGTGCCAGCAGCCGGGACACAAACTACGAGCAGTACTTC	CASSRDTNYEQYF
TRBV5-1	13	NA	NA	TRBJ1-1	TGCGCCAGCCGAGCGACAGGGAACACTGAAGCTTTCTTT	CASRATGNTEAFF
TRBV28	11	NA	TRBD1	TRBJ2-1	TGTGCCAGCTCACAGGGGTTTGAGCAGTTCTTC	CASSQGFEQFF
TRBV14	17	NA	TRBD2	TRBJ2-1	TGTGCCAGCAGCCATAGGCCTAGCGGGAGGGGTTACAATGAGCAGTTCTTC	CASSHRPSGRGYNEQFF
TRBV7-2	13	NA	NA	TRBJ2-3	TGTGCCAGCAGCTTATCAATCCGAGGTACGCAGTATTTT	CASSLSIRGTQYF
TRBV11-2	14	few	NA	TRBJ1-3	TGTGCCAGCAGCTCGGACAGTTCTGGAGACACCATATATTTT	CASSSDSSGDTIYF
TRBV3-1/TRBV3-2	13	NA	TRBD2	TRBJ2-1	TGTGCCAGCAGCGATTACGCGGGGGACGAGCAGTTCTTC	CASSDYAGDEQFF
TRBV19	14	NA	TRBD1	TRBJ1-2	TGTGCCAGTAGCGGACAGGTTTCATCCTATGGCTACACCTTC	CASSGQVSSYGYTF
TRBV5-5	16	NA	TRBD1	TRBJ2-3	TGTGCCAGCAGCGCCTACATAACAGGGGGCCAAGATACGCAGTATTTT	CASSAYITGGQDTQYF
TRBV5-4	16	NA	TRBD2	TRBJ2-7	TGTGCCAGCAGCGGGGGACTAGCGGGGGCTTACTACGAGCAGTACTTC	CASSGGLAGAYYEQYF
TRBV11-3	17	NA	NA	TRBJ2-5	TGTGCCAGCAGCCGGGGGTCGGGGGGCGCAGGGCAAGAGACCCAGTACTTC	CASSRGSGGAGQETQYF
TRBV19	16	NA	TRBD2	TRBJ2-2	TGTGCCAGTAGTGTTACTAGCGGGAGCACCACCGGGGAGCTGTTTTTT	CASSVTSGSTTGELFF
TRBV11-1	15	NA	TRBD2	TRBJ2-1	TGTGCCAGCAGCATTGGACTAGCGGGAGCCGATGAGCAGTTCTTC	CASSIGLAGADEQFF
TRBV6-5	14	NA	NA	TRBJ1-2	TGTGCCAGCAGTTACACAGGCTCTAACTATGGCTACACCTTC	CASSYTGSNYGYTF
TRBV14	16	NA	NA	TRBJ2-5	TGTGCCAGCAGCCAATCTCGGACTACCCGAGGAGAGACCCAGTACTTC	CASSQSRTTRGETQYF
TRBV6-5	13	NA	TRBD1	TRBJ1-6	TGTGCCAATCAGGGGGACTATAATTCACCCCTCCACTTT	CANQGDYNSPLHF
TRBV25-1	13	NA	NA	TRBJ1-6	TGTGCCAGCAGTGAATATAATAATTCACCCCTCCACTTT	CASSEYNNSPLHF
TRBV18	13	NA	NA	TRBJ2-4	TGTGCCAGCTCACCAGGGGAGAAAAACATTCAGTACTTC	CASSPGEKNIQYF
TRBV2	14	NA	TRBD1	TRBJ1-2	TGTGCCAGCAGGCGGCCAGGGGGTAGCTATGGCTACACCTTC	CASRRPGGSYGYTF
TRBV30	15	NA	TRBD2	TRBJ2-1	TGTGCCTGGAGTGTACGGGGGGGCCTGGGCAATGAGCAGTTCTTC	CAWSVRGGLGNEQFF
TRBV6-2/TRBV6-3	17	NA	NA	TRBJ2-7	TGTGCCAGCAGCCCTCAAGCCCGGGAAGATCCCTCCTACGAGCAGTACTTC	CASSPQAREDPSYEQYF
TRBV28	14	NA	TRBD1	TRBJ2-7	TGTGCCAGCCGGGTTGGGACAGGGTCCTACGAGCAGTACTTC	CASRVGTGSYEQYF
TRBV5-8	13	few	TRBD1	TRBJ2-5	TGTGCCAGCACCCACAGGGGCCAAGAGACCCAGTACTTC	CASTHRGQETQYF
TRBV7-9	15	NA	TRBD2	TRBJ2-5	TGTGCCAGCAGCCGCCCTACAGGACTAGCGGGAGGGGTGGACTTC	CASSRPTGLAGGVDF
TRBV3-1/TRBV3-2	12	NA	NA	TRBJ1-2	TGTGCCTCGGGCAGGGGACAACGCGGCTACACCTTC	CASGRGQRGYTF
TRBV5-5	14	NA	NA	TRBJ2-1	TGTGCCACCGGCTGGGAGGCCGTTGGCAATGAGCAGTTCTTC	CATGWEAVGNEQFF
TRBV27	14	NA	TRBD1	TRBJ2-7	TGTGCCAGCAGTTTAGGGACAGGGGTGTACGAGCAGTACTTC	CASSLGTGVYEQYF
TRBV4-3	13	NA	NA	TRBJ2-1	TGCGCCAGCAGCCTTCAGACTAGTTCGGGGCAGTTCTTC	CASSLQTSSGQFF